These 10 T cell receptor beta chains came from one sample sequenced in a study of shared clonotypes between healthy human individuals (dated by TCRdb to the early 2020s). Library generation was performed with the immunoSEQ multiplex PCR assay. TCRdb retrieved this table from immuneACCESS and kept in-frame rearrangements only. Not all clones are present; in checked studies, unresolved V genes account for under half, and no reason is known for the remainder. This sample lists about 2 million clones; about 95% were detected once. The leading ten clones occupy 0.13% of the sample. Sequencing was performed on naive CD4+ T cells sorted from blood. Per the publication, the cell subset or site label means: CD45RA+ positively selected. These receptors all stem from a man aged 18 to 30 in good health.

V usage is TRBV10-2 and J usage is TRBJ1-5; D call uncertain. Looked up from germline, CDR1 is WSHSY and CDR2 is SAAADI. V was clipped by 0 bases and J by 0 bases, with 9 bases between them. The CDR3 is made up of 16 amino acids. The CDR3 region has the DNA TGCGCCAGCAGTGAGTCGGTCCTTAATAGCAATCAGCCCCAGCATTTT. It yields the protein CASSESVLNSNQPQHF.

V gene TRBV6-5 combines with J gene TRBJ2-1; maybe TRBD1 (8 bases). This CDR3 contains 13 residues. Looked up from germline, CDR1 is MNHEY and CDR2 is SVGAGI. The germline V and J ends were trimmed by 6 bases and 6 bases, with 12 bases remaining between them. This CDR3 is CASRNRGGNEQFF. DNA of the CDR3: TGTGCCAGCAGAAACAGGGGGGGCAATGAGCAGTTCTTC.

This chain joins TRBV4-1 and TRBJ2-1, with D possibly being TRBD1 (6 bases). V was clipped by 4 bases and J by 2 bases, with 15 bases between them. This CDR3 spans 16 amino acids. Per germline, CDR1 MGHRA and CDR2 YSYEKL. This CDR3 is CASSRQVSETYNEQFF. For the CDR3, the DNA is TGCGCCAGCAGCCGACAGGTTTCCGAGACCTACAATGAGCAGTTCTTC.

This sequence joins TRBV12-5 and TRBJ2-2, with D hard to call. The length of the CDR3 is 13 residues. The germline V gene encodes CDR1 LGHNT and CDR2 FRNRAP. V shed 2 bases and J shed 6 bases, with 7 bases lying between them. The chain's CDR3 is CASGLILPGELFF. The DNA of the CDR3 is TGTGCTAGTGGTTTGATATTACCCGGGGAGCTGTTTTTT.

This rearrangement joins TRBV18 to TRBJ1-4; D not resolved. V was cut by 6 bases and J by 0 bases, with 5 bases left in between. From germline, CDR1 is KGHSH and CDR2 LQKENI. The length of the CDR3 is 13 residues. The CDR3 region is CASSSSTNEKLFF. The CDR3 nucleotides read TGTGCCAGCTCCTCCTCAACTAATGAAAAACTGTTTTTT.

This clone came up once. The gene calls are TRBV30 and TRBJ2-2, with TRBD2 identical over 11 bases. V trimming: 1 base; J trimming: 4 bases; junction bases outside the gene matches: 8. The CDR3 has 17 residues. CDR1 and CDR2 (germline): GTSNPN, SVGIG (reference sequence). CDR3 nucleotides: TGTGCCTGGAGTGGGCCTAGCGGGGGGCCTTTCACCGGGGAGCTGTTTTTT. This translates into CAWSGPSGGPFTGELFF.

This rearrangement joins TRBV11-3 to TRBJ2-3; tentatively, D is TRBD2 (5 bases). Germline V CDR1 and CDR2: SGHNT, YENEEA. The V end lost 5 bases, the J end lost 6 bases, and 15 bases lay between the germline ends. The CDR3 runs 14 residues. The CDR3 nucleotides read TGTGCCAGCAGCCCCCCAGGACGAGGGGATACGCAGTATTTT. Amino acids: CASSPPGRGDTQYF.

V is TRBV5-4 and J is TRBJ2-7; TRBD1 is a possible D gene (6 bases). CDR1 is SGHNT and CDR2 is YYREEE in the germline V gene (reference sequence). Trimming took 3 bases from V and 0 from J, leaving 13 bases between them. This CDR3 spans 15 amino acids. CDR3 DNA: TGTGCCAGCAGCTCCCCCGGGACAAACTCCTACGAGCAGTACTTC. Its translation is CASSSPGTNSYEQYF.

The chain combines TRBV5-1 with TRBJ2-7; D might be TRBD1 (6 bases). The germline CDR1 and CDR2 sequences are SGHRS and YFSETQ. Between the trimmed V and J ends, which lost 4 bases and 6 bases, there was a span of 11 bases. The length of the CDR3 is 12 residues. CDR3: CASSLTGTEQYF. The DNA of the CDR3 is TGCGCCAGCAGCCTAACAGGGACCGAGCAGTACTTC.

The V gene is TRBV7-2, the J gene TRBJ1-2, with D possibly being TRBD1 (6 bases). CDR3 length: 14 amino acids. CDR1 is SGHTA, CDR2 FQGNSA, per germline. Trimming stripped 4 bases from V and 4 bases from J, with 13 bases between. The CDR3 loop reads CASSSATGFYGYTF. The CDR3 nucleotides are TGTGCCAGCAGCTCGGCGACAGGATTCTATGGCTACACCTTC.